The following is a T cell receptor beta chain sequence with its context. What it recognizes is unknown. This sample stems from a study of shared clonotypes between healthy human individuals. Broader study findings: Sharing of clonotypes among donors was expected to vary with sequencing depth.

Produced via immunoSEQ multiplex PCR; TCRdb's table is partial and in-frame only. This table has roughly 1,000,000 clones, more than 75% appearing once. V trimming: 5 bases; J trimming: 4 bases; junction bases outside the gene matches: 6. The CDR3 consists of 15 residues. Germline values: CDR1 LGHNA, CDR2 YSLEER. This chain uses TRBV4-3 with TRBJ2-3; 10 nucleotides align to TRBD1. Sequenced sample: memory CD4+ T cells from PBMCs. Subset specified: CD45RA-negative fraction. This TCR came from a man between 18 and 35 years old in good health. Some clones in this sample may be carry-over from other donors' samples. CDR3 DNA: TGCGCCAGCAGCTCCGGGACAGGGGCCCCAGATACGCAGTATTTT. This translates into CASSSGTGAPDTQYF.